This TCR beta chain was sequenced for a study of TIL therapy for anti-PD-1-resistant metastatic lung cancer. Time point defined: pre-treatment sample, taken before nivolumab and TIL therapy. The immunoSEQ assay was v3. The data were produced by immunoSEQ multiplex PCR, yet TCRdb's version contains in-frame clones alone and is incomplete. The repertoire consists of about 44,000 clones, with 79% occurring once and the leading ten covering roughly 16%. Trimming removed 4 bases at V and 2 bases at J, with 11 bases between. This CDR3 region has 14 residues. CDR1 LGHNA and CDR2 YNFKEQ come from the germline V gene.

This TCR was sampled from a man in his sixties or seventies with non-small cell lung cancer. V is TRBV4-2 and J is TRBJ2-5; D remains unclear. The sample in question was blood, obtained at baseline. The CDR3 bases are TGTGCCAGCAGCCCGCGGACGGTGCAAGAGACCCAGTACTTC. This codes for CASSPRTVQETQYF.